Shown below are 31 T cell receptor beta chains from a single sample sequenced in a study of T cell repertoires in aging, cancer and after chemotherapy. Peripheral blood genomic DNA, not sorted cells or RNA, was the template. Rearranged V-D-J TRB sequences were amplified with a mixed TRB-A/B primer pool. TCRdb reanalysed the multiplex PCR reads using MiXCR and keeps one entry per CDR3 protein. The table records under 15,000 distinct CDR3 sequences, around 21% of them present only once. Sequenced: blood. These receptors all stem from a human donor in good health.

The chain links TRBV7-3 to TRBJ2-3, with TRBD2 matching over 10 bases. V lost 1 base and J lost 3; bases outside the gene matches: 4. CDR1 is SGHTA, CDR2 FQGTGA, per germline. The CDR3 is 16 residues long. CDR3 in DNA: TGTGCCAGCAGCTTAAAGCGGGGGGGCCTGACAGATACGCAGTATTTT. Translation gives CASSLKRGGLTDTQYF.

This clonotype was detected only a few times. CDR3: CSAKRAGEEVRAFF. CDR3 bases: TGCAGTGCCAAGAGGGCAGGGGAAGAAGTGAGGGCTTTCTTT. The J gene is TRBJ1-1, the V gene TRBV20-1; D perhaps matches TRBD1 (6 bases). This CDR3 region has 14 residues. Germline-derived CDR1 and CDR2 are DFQATT and SNEGSKA (reference sequence). The V end was cut by 6 bases, the J end by 11 bases, with 25 bases between.

In its sample, this clonotype was seen a few times. V is TRBV7-2 and J is TRBJ2-7; TRBD1 aligns across 8 bases. CDR1 is SGHTA, CDR2 FQGNSA, per germline. V lost 1 base, J lost 2 bases, and 10 bases stayed unmatched. The CDR3 is 17 residues long. CDR3 sequence: CASSLERLLQGAYEQYF. The DNA for the CDR3 is TGTGCCAGCAGCTTAGAGCGTTTACTACAGGGGGCCTACGAGCAGTACTTC. Combining the CDR3 with reference TRBV7-2 and TRBJ2-7 gives the whole variable domain GAGVSQSPSNKVTEKGKDVELRCDPISGHTALYWYRQSLGQGLEFLIYFQGNSAPDKSGLPSDRFSAERTGGSVSTLTIQRTQQEDSAVYLCASSLERLLQGAYEQYFGPGTRLTVT.

Of note for this clonotype: It may be a read error: a sequence one base away is much more abundant. The chain couples TRBV7-2 to TRBJ1-1; weak D call: TRBD1 (6 bases). This CDR3 spans 14 amino acids. CDR1 and CDR2 (germline): SGHTA, FQGNSA. CDR3 nucleotides: TGTGCCGGCAGCCTGGACAGTTCTTACACTGAAGCTTTCTTT. Translation: CAGSLDSSYTEAFF.

Many counts were recorded for this clonotype. The V call is TRBV19, the J call TRBJ2-7; 8 nucleotides align to TRBD2. The CDR3 is 14 amino acids. Germline CDR1 reads LNHDA; CDR2 reads SQIVND (reference sequence). Trimming removed 5 bases from V and 6 bases from J; junction bases left unmatched: 9. Written as DNA, the CDR3 is TGTGCCAGTAGTTTTACAGCGGGGGTGGGCGAGCAGTACTTC. It yields the protein CASSFTAGVGEQYF. The full variable domain, its missing parts supplied by reference TRBV19 and TRBJ2-7, is DGGITQSPKYLFRKEGQNVTLSCEQNLNHDAMYWYRQDPGQGLRLIYYSQIVNDFQKGDIAEGYSVSREKKESFPLTVTSAQKNPTAFYLCASSFTAGVGEQYFGPGTRLTVT.

The chain joins TRBV15 to TRBJ2-1; 8 bases line up with TRBD1. Germline CDR1 and CDR2: LNHNV and YYDKDF (reference sequence). The V segment lost 3 bases and the J segment 4 bases; nucleotides outside the gene matches: 2. CDR3 length: 14 residues. The CDR3 sequence: CATSRTGDYNEQFF. The CDR3 DNA sequence: TGTGCCACCAGCAGGACAGGGGATTACAATGAGCAGTTCTTC.

By proportion, this clonotype is medium-sized (0.01 to 0.1%). The rearrangement joins TRBV13 to TRBJ1-2, with 8 bases lining up with TRBD1. The junction had 3 bases not matched to a gene; V was cut back by 5 bases and J by 4 bases. CDR3 length: 13 residues. Germline V gene sequence: CDR1 PRHDT, CDR2 FYEKMQ (reference sequence). The DNA for the CDR3 is TGTGCCAGCAGCGCAGACAGGGGCTATGGCTACACCTTC. Translation gives CASSADRGYGYTF.

DNA for the CDR3: TGTGCCATCAGTGACGCCCCCCTAGGACTAGCGAACTGGGGCACAGATACGCAGTATTTT. Residues: CAISDAPLGLANWGTDTQYF. The chain recombines TRBV10-3 with TRBJ2-3; 9 bases are a match to TRBD2. Trimming at V came to 3 bases and at J to 1 base, leaving 17 bases not matched to a gene. The CDR3 is 20 amino acids. Looked up from germline, CDR1 is ENHRY and CDR2 is SYGVKD.

This clonotype was seen only a few times. The chain combines TRBV10-3 with TRBJ1-1; 10 positions match TRBD1. Germline V gene sequence: CDR1 ENHRY, CDR2 SYGVKD. Trimming at V came to 10 bases and at J to 1 base, leaving 6 bases not matched to a gene. This CDR3 is 14 amino acids long. This CDR3 is CATGTGAENTEAFF. CDR3 DNA sequence: TGTGCCACCGGGACAGGGGCCGAGAACACTGAAGCTTTCTTT.

Turning to this clonotype: This clone may be a read error of a much larger clone one base away. The rearrangement uses TRBV7-2 and TRBJ2-1, with 8 nucleotides matching TRBD1. From germline, CDR1 is SGHTA and CDR2 FQGNSA. This CDR3 is 16 amino acids long. CDR3 residues: CASNLSGQGAWYEQFF. The CDR3 region has the DNA TGTGCCAGCAACTTATCGGGTCAGGGGGCTTGGTATGAGCAGTTCTTC.

This clonotype was observed at least ten times. The rearrangement uses TRBV12-3 or TRBV12-4 and TRBJ2-7, with D hard to call. There are 12 residues in the CDR3. V gave up 3 bases and J gave up 4 bases, with 7 bases separating them. The DNA of the CDR3 is TGTGCCAGCAGTTTCCCCCTATACGAGCAGTACTTC. Encoded protein: CASSFPLYEQYF.

V and J are TRBV20-1 and TRBJ1-2, with D hard to call. V was shortened by 2 bases and J by 4 bases, with 14 bases between the two germline ends. This CDR3 is 14 amino acids long. Germline V gene sequence: CDR1 DFQATT, CDR2 SNEGSKA (reference sequence). This CDR3 reads CSARRYETTYGYTF. The CDR3 DNA reads TGCAGTGCTAGAAGGTACGAGACGACCTATGGCTACACCTTC.

By proportion, this clonotype is medium-sized (0.01 to 0.1%). The gene calls are TRBV7-2 and TRBJ2-7; 7 bases are shared with TRBD2. From germline, CDR1 is SGHTA and CDR2 FQGNSA. The CDR3 has 17 amino acids. Trimming cost V 5 bases and J 1 base; bases outside gene matches: 14. The CDR3 reads CASSPRLRSSGSYEQYF. Written as DNA, the CDR3 is TGTGCCAGCAGCCCCCGATTACGGTCTAGCGGATCCTACGAGCAGTACTTC.

This clonotype was counted between two and nine times. CDR3 in amino acids: CASSLMTNYGYTF. CDR3 DNA sequence: TGTGCCAGCAGCTTAATGACCAACTATGGCTACACCTTC. The chain joins TRBV7-9 to TRBJ1-2; unclear D gene. Germline CDR1 and CDR2: SEHNR and FQNEAQ (reference sequence). CDR3 length equals 13 residues. Deletions cut 2 bases from V and 2 bases from J, with 6 bases between.

The chain joins TRBV7-3 to TRBJ2-3; 8 nucleotides align to TRBD1. Per germline, CDR1 SGHTA and CDR2 FQGTGA. The CDR3 contains 15 residues. V shed 5 bases, J shed 6 bases, and the junction held 10 bases outside the gene matches. CDR3 nucleotides: TGTGCCAGCAGCCAGACAGGGGCCGACCTGGATACGCAGTATTTT. Protein sequence: CASSQTGADLDTQYF.

This clonotype is medium-sized (0.01 to 0.1%) within its sample. The chain recombines TRBV4-2 with TRBJ1-6; D gene ambiguous. The germline V gene has CDR1 LGHNA and CDR2 YNFKEQ. V was cut by 0 bases and J by 14 bases, with 20 bases left in between. The CDR3 length is 16 residues. The CDR3 region is CASSQDRGSPALSLHF. For the CDR3, the DNA is TGTGCCAGCAGCCAAGATCGAGGCAGCCCGGCGTTGTCCCTCCACTTT.

The gene calls are TRBV5-1 and TRBJ1-1; a weak D match, TRBD1 (5 bases). This CDR3 spans 14 amino acids. Germline CDR1 SGHRS, CDR2 YFSETQ. Trimming removed 3 bases at V and 4 bases at J, with 13 bases between. The chain's CDR3 is CASSSVAGLTEAFF. The CDR3 coding sequence is TGCGCCAGCAGCTCCGTTGCAGGGCTCACTGAAGCTTTCTTT.

By its share, this clonotype is medium-sized. The chain carries TRBV6-5 and TRBJ1-6; perhaps TRBD1 as D (6 bases). CDR1 MNHEY and CDR2 SVGAGI come from the germline V gene. Trimming took 2 bases from V and 5 from J, leaving 13 bases between them. CDR3 length: 16 residues. CDR3 region: CASSYQGNPDNSPLHF. CDR3 DNA: TGTGCCAGCAGTTACCAGGGGAACCCTGATAATTCACCCCTCCACTTT.

The chain links TRBV4-2 to TRBJ2-2, with 10 positions matching TRBD2. V was clipped by 0 bases and J by 5 bases; unmatched bases: 3. There are 16 residues in the CDR3. Germline V gives CDR1 LGHNA, CDR2 YNFKEQ. Written as DNA, the CDR3 is TGTGCCAGCAGCCAAGATGGTAGCGGGGGGACCGGGGAGCTGTTTTTT. It specifies CASSQDGSGGTGELFF.

In its sample, this clonotype ranks as medium-sized. V and J are TRBV29-1 and TRBJ2-3, with D unclear. The V end lost 0 bases, the J end lost 4 bases, and 17 bases lay between the germline ends. Germline values: CDR1 SQVTM, CDR2 ANQGSEA. This CDR3 has 16 amino acids. CDR3: CSVEETIAPPPDTQYF. The CDR3 DNA follows: TGCAGCGTTGAAGAAACAATAGCTCCCCCCCCAGATACGCAGTATTTT.

This clonotype was observed at least ten times. The chain combines TRBV20-1 with TRBJ2-2; tentatively, D is TRBD2 (6 bases). Trimming cost V 3 bases and J 1 base, with 6 bases left between them. The germline CDR1 and CDR2 sequences are DFQATT and SNEGSKA (reference sequence). This CDR3 comprises 13 residues. CDR3 sequence reads: CSARGGNTGELFF. The DNA for the CDR3 is TGCAGTGCTAGGGGAGGGAACACCGGGGAGCTGTTTTTT.

The rearrangement links TRBV5-5 to TRBJ2-3; D assignment may be TRBD1 or TRBD2 (5 bases each). The germline V and J ends were trimmed by 4 bases and 14 bases, with 17 bases remaining between them. From germline, CDR1 is SGHKS and CDR2 YYEKEE (reference sequence). The CDR3 runs 12 residues. CDR3: CASSPSGPRGYF. The CDR3 region has the DNA TGTGCCAGCAGCCCTTCGGGACCCCGGGGGTATTTT.

In its sample, this clonotype is medium-sized. This chain connects TRBV30 to TRBJ1-5, with D maybe TRBD1 (5 bases). Trimming removed 3 bases from V and 3 bases from J, with 9 bases in between. The CDR3 length is 13 residues. CDR1 GTSNPN and CDR2 SVGIG come from the germline V gene (reference sequence). The CDR3 reads CAWRHGANQPQHF. The CDR3 nucleotides are TGTGCCTGGAGGCACGGGGCCAATCAGCCCCAGCATTTT.

Only a few counts were recorded for this clonotype. The chain carries TRBV19 and TRBJ2-1, with a tentative D call TRBD2 (7 bases). V shed 4 bases and J shed 4 bases, with 17 bases lying between them. There are 16 residues in the CDR3. Germline assignment: CDR1 LNHDA and CDR2 SQIVND (reference sequence). CDR3 nucleotide sequence: TGTGCCAGTAGTAATTTCGCGGGGGCCCGATACAATGAGCAGTTCTTC. Translation gives CASSNFAGARYNEQFF.

The table lists this clonotype with a few counts. The J gene is TRBJ1-5, the V gene TRBV7-9; the D is unclear. V was trimmed by 3 bases and J by 6 bases, leaving 21 bases between them. The CDR3 consists of 17 residues. Germline values: CDR1 SEHNR, CDR2 FQNEAQ (reference sequence). The CDR3 nucleotides read TGTGCCAGCAGCTTCGACAAGGGAGGGTTTGGCAGTCAGCCCCAGCATTTT. Its protein is CASSFDKGGFGSQPQHF. Based on the CDR3 plus reference TRBV7-9 and TRBJ1-5, the full variable domain is DTGVSQNPRHKITKRGQNVTFRCDPISEHNRLYWYRQTLGQGPEFLTYFQNEAQLEKSRLLSDRFSAERPKGSFSTLEIQRTEQGDSAMYLCASSFDKGGFGSQPQHFGDGTRLSIL.

The chain carries TRBV5-4 and TRBJ1-1, with D unresolved. The V end was cut by 3 bases, the J end by 4 bases, with 16 bases between. Germline assignment: CDR1 SGHNT and CDR2 YYREEE (reference sequence). The CDR3 runs to 15 residues. The CDR3 nucleotides are TGTGCCAGCAGCTCGGCGTTGGGAAGGGCCACTGAAGCTTTCTTT. Amino acid sequence: CASSSALGRATEAFF.

This chain connects TRBV19 to TRBJ2-1, with D possibly being TRBD1 (6 bases). V was pared by 1 base and J by 6 bases, with 19 bases between. The CDR3 runs 17 residues. Germline loops: CDR1 LNHDA, CDR2 SQIVND (reference sequence). CDR3 loop: CASSIVRKGVRGNEQFF. The CDR3, as DNA: TGTGCCAGTAGTATAGTTAGGAAGGGGGTTCGTGGCAATGAGCAGTTCTTC.

In its sample, this clonotype was seen a few times. The genes are TRBV5-4 and TRBJ2-3; D might be TRBD2 (6 bases). The CDR3 contains 15 residues. Trimming took 3 bases from V and 0 from J, leaving 11 bases between them. The germline V gene has CDR1 SGHNT and CDR2 YYREEE (reference sequence). CDR3 coding DNA: TGTGCCAGCAGCTGGGGACTTTTGAGCACAGATACGCAGTATTTT. The encoded protein is CASSWGLLSTDTQYF.

V gene TRBV7-9 combines with J gene TRBJ2-5; TRBD2 aligns across 7 bases. This CDR3 is built from 14 residues. The J segment lost 7 bases and the V segment lost 1 base, leaving 6 bases of the junction unmatched. The V gene's germline CDR1 is SEHNR and CDR2 FQNEAQ (reference sequence). The CDR3 protein is CASSLGGGDRTQYF. The CDR3 nucleotides are TGTGCCAGCAGCTTAGGGGGGGGGGACCGGACCCAGTACTTC. Full variable domain (outside the CDR3, taken from reference TRBV7-9 and TRBJ2-5): DTGVSQNPRHKITKRGQNVTFRCDPISEHNRLYWYRQTLGQGPEFLTYFQNEAQLEKSRLLSDRFSAERPKGSFSTLEIQRTEQGDSAMYLCASSLGGGDRTQYFGPGTRLLVL.

The J gene is TRBJ1-1, the V gene TRBV27, with TRBD1 matching over 11 bases. Unmatched junction bases numbered 4, after V lost 6 bases and J lost 4 bases. CDR1 MNHEY and CDR2 SMNVEV come from the germline V gene (reference sequence). This CDR3 comprises 14 residues. CDR3 coding DNA: TGTGCCAGCAGATCCGGGACAGGGGGCACTGAAGCTTTCTTT. Protein: CASRSGTGGTEAFF.

The V call is TRBV5-1, the J call TRBJ1-1; tentative D call: TRBD1 (5 bases). The CDR3 sequence is 14 residues long. The germline V gene encodes CDR1 SGHRS and CDR2 YFSETQ. V gave up 2 bases and J gave up 5 bases, with 13 bases separating them. The CDR3 is CASSFQGAGTEAFF. CDR3 coding DNA: TGCGCCAGCAGCTTCCAAGGGGCTGGAACTGAAGCTTTCTTT.